This T cell receptor (beta chain) was sequenced for a study of blood T cell repertoires in COVID-19. Whole-study context: The analysed material was cDNA or gDNA that came from T cells, B-cell-depleted T cells, or PBMCs.

Clones were read by immunoSEQ multiplex PCR, and TCRdb kept only the in-frame ones, dropping some. This sample has 150,000 to 200,000 clones, with around 92% found just once. The CDR3 extends over 14 amino acids. Losses at the gene ends were 6 bases for V and 1 base for J; bases not matched to a gene: 5. CDR1 and CDR2 from the germline V gene are SGHTA and FQGNSA. The chain uses TRBV7-2 and TRBJ2-5, with 7 bases identical to TRBD2. The receptor was isolated from a man aged 25 to 40 with COVID-19, enrolled during active disease. Sequenced: peripheral blood. The CDR3 region is CASSSPGGQETQYF. The DNA of the CDR3 is TGTGCCAGCAGTTCTCCGGGGGGCCAAGAGACCCAGTACTTC.